Below, 28 T cell receptor beta chains from the same sample are listed, as sequenced in a study of blood T cell repertoires in COVID-19. Produced via immunoSEQ multiplex PCR; TCRdb's table is partial and in-frame only. The sample yields approximately 120,000 clones, approximately 80% seen once. The sequenced material came from peripheral blood. Receptor source: a man aged 55-75 years with acute or convalescent COVID-19.

This chain joins TRBV7-3 and TRBJ2-1, with D possibly matching TRBD2 (5 bases). Germline lookup yields CDR1 SGHTA and CDR2 FQGTGA. CDR3 size: 12 residues. V lost 4 bases to trimming and J lost 8 bases, with 9 bases between them. DNA of the CDR3: TGTGCCAGCAGCTCCTCCGGGGATGAGCAGTTCTTC. This gives the protein CASSSSGDEQFF.

The chain has TRBV5-1 and TRBJ1-3, with a tentative D call TRBD1 (6 bases). The CDR3 has 17 amino acids. Trimming pared 2 bases from V and 0 bases from J, leaving 15 bases between. Germline V gene sequence: CDR1 SGHRS, CDR2 YFSETQ. The CDR3 DNA follows: TGCGCCAGCAGCTTCCAGGGGTCCCAAGCCTCTGGAAACACCATATATTTT. This encodes CASSFQGSQASGNTIYF. The full variable domain, in which reference TRBV5-1 and TRBJ1-3 provide the parts outside the CDR3, is KAGVTQTPRYLIKTRGQQVTLSCSPISGHRSVSWYQQTPGQGLQFLFEYFSETQRNKGNFPGRFSGRQFSNSRSEMNVSTLELGDSALYLCASSFQGSQASGNTIYFGEGSWLTVV.

There are a few counts of this clone. V and J are TRBV28 and TRBJ2-5, with 8 bases fitting TRBD1. CDR3 length: 15 residues. The J segment lost 5 bases and the V segment lost 5 bases, leaving 10 bases of the junction unmatched. Germline V gene lookup returns CDR1 MDHEN and CDR2 SYDVKM. For the CDR3, the DNA is TGTGCCAGCAGTCGGACCCGGACAGGGTGGGAGACCCAGTACTTC. This translates into CASSRTRTGWETQYF.

As concerns this clone: Compared with germline, one end of the junction differs, possibly owing to a read error. J is TRBJ1-2 and V is TRBV6-4; 7 nucleotides align to TRBD1. The CDR3 length is 15 residues. The V gene's germline CDR1 is MRHNA and CDR2 SNTAGT. The CDR3 DNA reads TGTGCCAGCAGTGAGAACGAAGGGACAGCGTCCTCCCTTCTCTTC. The encoded protein is CASSENEGTASSLLF.

A note on this clone: The same CDR3 also results from other DNA sequences found in this sample. This chain uses TRBV2 with TRBJ2-3; no reliable D call. This CDR3 is built from 12 residues. CDR1 and CDR2 (germline): SNHLY, FYNNEI. The ends were cut back, 3 bases at V and 6 bases at J, with 7 bases in the middle. The CDR3 region is CASSESGDTQYF. The CDR3 region has the DNA TGTGCCAGCAGTGAGTCCGGTGATACGCAGTATTTT.

The chain joins TRBV14 to TRBJ2-7; 8 nucleotides agree with TRBD1. V shed 3 bases and J 3 bases; nucleotides not matched to a gene: 4. Germline V gene sequence: CDR1 SGHDN, CDR2 FVKESK. There are 14 residues in the CDR3. The CDR3 spells CASSQQGAFYEQYF. CDR3 bases: TGTGCCAGCAGCCAGCAGGGGGCCTTCTACGAGCAGTACTTC.

V and J are TRBV9 and TRBJ2-7, with 7 bases matching TRBD2. Germline trimming cut 5 bases from V and 0 bases from J; bases unmatched to any gene: 8. Germline V gene data show CDR1 as SGDLS and CDR2 as YYNGEE. The CDR3 extends over 15 amino acids. CDR3 DNA sequence: TGTGCCAGCAGTGCTACTAGCGTCCACTCCTACGAGCAGTACTTC. Protein sequence: CASSATSVHSYEQYF. Variable domain in full (rest from reference TRBV9 and TRBJ2-7): DSGVTQTPKHLITATGQRVTLRCSPRSGDLSVYWYQQSLDQGLQFLIQYYNGEERAKGNILERFSAQQFPDLHSELNLSSLELGDSALYFCASSATSVHSYEQYFGPGTRLTVT.

This rearrangement joins TRBV9 to TRBJ2-7; a possible D gene is TRBD1 (6 bases). The CDR3 runs to 15 residues. Between the trimmed V and J ends, which lost 0 bases and 5 bases, there was a span of 15 bases. The germline gives CDR1 SGDLS, CDR2 YYNGEE. The CDR3 spells CASSVGKTGRHEQYF. The CDR3 nucleotides are TGTGCCAGCAGCGTAGGGAAAACAGGGCGTCACGAGCAGTACTTC.

The CDR3 here is CASSSGATGLSTEAFF. The CDR3 DNA reads TGCGCCAGCAGCTCAGGGGCGACAGGGTTGAGCACTGAAGCTTTCTTT. The chain joins TRBV5-1 to TRBJ1-1, with 7 bases identical to TRBD1. This CDR3 is 16 amino acids long. CDR1 is SGHRS and CDR2 is YFSETQ in the germline V gene. Trimming removed 3 bases from V and 4 bases from J; junction bases left unmatched: 12. Based on the CDR3 plus reference TRBV5-1 and TRBJ1-1, the full variable domain is KAGVTQTPRYLIKTRGQQVTLSCSPISGHRSVSWYQQTPGQGLQFLFEYFSETQRNKGNFPGRFSGRQFSNSRSEMNVSTLELGDSALYLCASSSGATGLSTEAFFGQGTRLTVV.

The V call is TRBV3-1 (or the pseudogene TRBV3-2), the J call TRBJ1-6, with a possible D match to TRBD1 (5 bases). This CDR3 is built from 14 residues. The germline V gene encodes CDR1 LGHDT and CDR2 YNNKEL (reference sequence). V gave up 3 bases and J gave up 2 bases, with 5 bases separating them. The CDR3 protein is CASSQTAYNSPLHF. The CDR3 nucleotides are TGTGCCAGCAGCCAGACAGCCTATAATTCACCCCTCCACTTT.

The chain carries TRBV4-2 and TRBJ2-7, with D uncertain. Germline CDR1 is LGHNA and CDR2 is YNFKEQ. V gave up 4 bases and J gave up 3 bases, with 13 bases separating them. This CDR3 is built from 14 residues. The DNA for the CDR3 is TGTGCCAGCAGCCCCGAAGTGGGCAACTACGAGCAGTACTTC. It translates to CASSPEVGNYEQYF.

The V gene is TRBV18, the J gene TRBJ2-3; the match to TRBD2 covers 7 bases. The CDR3 contains 15 residues. Germline CDR1 and CDR2: KGHSH and LQKENI. With V trimmed by 3 bases and J by 5 bases, 8 bases remained unmatched. The CDR3 sequence is CASSPTSATRDTQYF. The CDR3 DNA reads as TGTGCCAGCTCACCCACTAGCGCAACCAGAGATACGCAGTATTTT.

The chain joins TRBV27 to TRBJ1-2, with a tentative D call TRBD1 (6 bases). This CDR3 has 15 residues. Trimming took off 2 bases at V and 6 bases at J, with 16 bases between the two ends. Germline V lookup: CDR1 MNHEY, CDR2 SMNVEV (reference sequence). CDR3 DNA sequence: TGTGCCAGCAGTTTACTCCAGGGGCCCTTCGATGGCTACACCTTC. Its translation is CASSLLQGPFDGYTF.

The genes are TRBV9 and TRBJ2-3, with 7 bases that match TRBD2. With 4 bases clipped from V and 6 bases from J, the junction kept 5 bases outside the gene matches. CDR3 length: 13 amino acids. CDR1 is SGDLS, CDR2 YYNGEE, per germline. The DNA for the CDR3 is TGTGCCAGCAGCCCAACTAGCGACGATACGCAGTATTTT. Translating gives CASSPTSDDTQYF.

The chain links TRBV5-4 to TRBJ2-5; 9 bases are shared with TRBD1. Trimming at V came to 4 bases and at J to 3 bases, leaving 4 bases not matched to a gene. Germline assignment: CDR1 SGHNT and CDR2 YYREEE (reference sequence). This CDR3 spans 14 amino acids. CDR3 nucleotides: TGTGCCAGCAGCATCCGGACAGGGGAAGAGACCCAGTACTTC. Encoded protein: CASSIRTGEETQYF.

The chain employs TRBV5-5 and TRBJ1-5, with D uncertain. The CDR3 sequence is 12 residues long. Germline values: CDR1 SGHKS, CDR2 YYEKEE (reference sequence). Between the trimmed V and J ends, which lost 2 bases and 4 bases, there was a span of 4 bases. The CDR3 DNA is TGTGCCAGCAGCTTCCCTAATCAGCCCCAGCATTTT. Translated: CASSFPNQPQHF.

This chain links TRBV27 with TRBJ1-5; TRBD1 might be the D (5 bases). The CDR3 covers 16 residues. V lost 5 bases to trimming and J lost 4 bases, with 18 bases between them. The germline gives CDR1 MNHEY, CDR2 SMNVEV (reference sequence). CDR3 DNA: TGTGCCAGCAGTCGGGGGTTGGGACGGTCAAATCAGCCCCAGCATTTT. Its protein is CASSRGLGRSNQPQHF.

This sequence joins TRBV28 and TRBJ2-1; 7 bases are a match to TRBD2. The CDR3 covers 16 residues. The germline CDR1 and CDR2 sequences are MDHEN and SYDVKM. With 5 bases clipped from V and 5 bases from J, the junction kept 12 bases outside the gene matches. The CDR3 DNA is TGTGCCAGCAGTCCCCGGGGGAGGGGCGCCAACAATGAGCAGTTCTTC. As protein: CASSPRGRGANNEQFF.

This clone was detected only once. The chain joins TRBV18 to TRBJ1-2; 10 bases agree with TRBD1. Unmatched junction bases numbered 10, after V lost 6 bases and J lost 6 bases. CDR3 length: 15 amino acids. In germline, CDR1 is KGHSH, CDR2 LQKENI. The CDR3 DNA sequence: TGTGCCAGCTCGAAGGCAGGGACAGGGGTCAATGGCTACACCTTC. Its protein product is CASSKAGTGVNGYTF.

V gene TRBV3-1 (or the pseudogene TRBV3-2) combines with J gene TRBJ1-1; 9 bases line up with TRBD1. Per the germline V gene, CDR1 is LGHDT and CDR2 is YNNKEL (reference sequence). CDR3 size: 13 residues. Unmatched junction bases numbered 4, after V lost 4 bases and J lost 7 bases. CDR3 DNA sequence: TGTGCCAGCAGCCGGACAGGGGTCGGTGAAGCTTTCTTT. Translation gives CASSRTGVGEAFF.

The chain links TRBV5-1 to TRBJ2-2; 7 bases agree with TRBD2. V lost 7 bases to trimming and J lost 7 bases; unmatched junction nucleotides: 10. The CDR3 loop spans 14 amino acids. CDR1 is SGHRS, CDR2 YFSETQ, per germline. CDR3 nucleotides: TGCGCCAGCGACGAGGGAGGGAACGACGGGGAGCTGTTTTTT. Amino acids: CASDEGGNDGELFF.

The chain recombines TRBV4-2 with TRBJ2-5; 7 bases match TRBD2. V trimming: 4 bases; J trimming: 2 bases; junction bases outside the gene matches: 10. The CDR3 is 16 amino acids. Germline V lookup: CDR1 LGHNA, CDR2 YNFKEQ. This CDR3 is CASSPWASGIQETQYF. The CDR3 nucleotides are TGTGCCAGCAGCCCTTGGGCTAGCGGAATTCAAGAGACCCAGTACTTC.

V usage is TRBV10-2 and J usage is TRBJ2-2; 9 positions agree with TRBD2. J lost 3 bases, V lost 8 bases, and 4 bases had no gene match. The CDR3 consists of 14 residues. Germline CDR1 is WSHSY and CDR2 is SAAADI. CDR3 sequence reads: CASRAGGDTGELFF. The CDR3 coding sequence is TGCGCCAGCCGGGCGGGAGGGGACACCGGGGAGCTGTTTTTT.

V and J are TRBV7-8 and TRBJ1-6; tentatively, D is TRBD1 (5 bases). The CDR3 is 14 residues long. Between the trimmed V and J ends, which lost 2 bases and 7 bases, there was a span of 9 bases. CDR1 and CDR2 (germline): SGHVS, FQNEAQ. CDR3 loop: CASSLRTPNSPLHF. CDR3 bases: TGTGCCAGCAGCTTACGGACACCCAATTCACCCCTCCACTTT.

The rearrangement links TRBV2 to TRBJ1-2, with a tentative D call TRBD1 (5 bases). Germline CDR1 reads SNHLY; CDR2 reads FYNNEI. The CDR3 spans 13 residues. Trimming shortened V by 9 bases and J by 0 bases, and 11 bases separated the two germline ends. The CDR3 DNA is TGTGCCAGTAAAACAGGAGCTAACTATGGCTACACCTTC. This encodes CASKTGANYGYTF. Supplemented by reference TRBV2 and TRBJ1-2, the full variable domain reads EPEVTQTPSHQVTQMGQEVILRCVPISNHLYFYWYRQILGQKVEFLVSFYNNEISEKSEIFDDQFSVERPDGSNFTLKIRSTKLEDSAMYFCASKTGANYGYTFGSGTRLTVV.

The count of this clone is one. Here the CDR3 reads CASSQSLRARGGSEKLFF. As DNA, the CDR3 is TGTGCCAGCTCACAGTCTCTAAGAGCAAGAGGGGGCTCAGAAAAACTGTTTTTT. The V call is TRBV18, the J call TRBJ1-4, with 7 bases identical to TRBD1. This CDR3 comprises 18 residues. Unmatched junction bases numbered 19, after V lost 4 bases and J lost 8 bases. CDR1 and CDR2 from the germline V gene are KGHSH and LQKENI.

The V and J genes are TRBV11-1 and TRBJ2-7; D remains unclear. Trimming pared 1 base from V and 3 bases from J, leaving 13 bases between. The germline V gene has CDR1 SGHAT and CDR2 FQDESV (reference sequence). The CDR3 is made up of 15 amino acids. CDR3 DNA sequence: TGTGCCAGCAGCTTAGTAGAGGCGGCCTTCTACGAGCAGTACTTC. It yields the protein CASSLVEAAFYEQYF.

This chain connects TRBV10-3 to TRBJ2-7; the D gene is possibly TRBD1 (5 bases). The CDR3 loop spans 11 amino acids. Per germline, CDR1 ENHRY and CDR2 SYGVKD. The ends were cut back, 4 bases at V and 5 bases at J, with 6 bases in the middle. The DNA of the CDR3 is TGTGCCATCAGTGCCAGGGACGAGCAGTACTTC. It is translated as CAISARDEQYF.